Shown below are 32 T cell receptor beta chains from a single sample sequenced in a study of blood T cell repertoires in COVID-19. TCRdb keeps only in-frame clones here, not all; method: immunoSEQ multiplex PCR. The sample carries about 250,000 clones, around 87% recorded once. Sequencing was done on a sample of PBMCs or T cells enriched from blood (not recorded which). The source is a woman aged 45-65 years who had recovered from COVID-19.

The V and J genes are TRBV4-2 and TRBJ1-2, with TRBD1 matching 8 bases. CDR3 size: 17 residues. The ends lost 1 base at V and 0 bases at J; junction bases unmatched: 7. Germline CDR1 reads LGHNA; CDR2 reads YNFKEQ. CDR3 sequence reads: CASSQGRGQGPNYGYTF. The DNA for the CDR3 is TGTGCCAGCAGCCAAGGACGCGGACAGGGACCTAACTATGGCTACACCTTC.

The chain is built from TRBV3-1 (or the pseudogene TRBV3-2) and TRBJ1-2; D call uncertain. Germline CDR1 reads LGHDT; CDR2 reads YNNKEL (reference sequence). This CDR3 region has 13 residues. Trimming stripped 1 base from V and 8 bases from J, with 11 bases between. The CDR3 coding sequence is TGTGCCAGCAGCCAAGGTATCCAGAGGGGCTACACCTTC. Translation gives CASSQGIQRGYTF.

This rearrangement joins TRBV19 to TRBJ2-7, with TRBD2 identical over 8 bases. Germline CDR1 reads LNHDA; CDR2 reads SQIVND (reference sequence). V lost 6 bases to trimming and J lost 2 bases; unmatched junction nucleotides: 3. This CDR3 contains 13 residues. The CDR3 bases are TGTGCCAGTAGCCGGACTAGCACCTACGAGCAGTACTTC. This translates into CASSRTSTYEQYF.

V is TRBV7-8 and J is TRBJ1-5; 8 bases match TRBD1. Losses at the gene ends were 5 bases for V and 3 bases for J; bases not matched to a gene: 9. The CDR3 loop spans 16 amino acids. Per the germline V gene, CDR1 is SGHVS and CDR2 is FQNEAQ. The CDR3 DNA reads TGTGCCAGCAGCGTTGGGACAGGCGGACCCAATCAGCCCCAGCATTTT. Protein product: CASSVGTGGPNQPQHF. Full variable domain (remainder filled in from reference TRBV7-8 and TRBJ1-5): GAGVSQSPRYKVAKRGQDVALRCDPISGHVSLFWYQQALGQGPEFLTYFQNEAQLDKSGLPSDRFFAERPEGSVSTLKIQRTQQEDSAVYLCASSVGTGGPNQPQHFGDGTRLSIL.

The chain recombines TRBV7-9 with TRBJ1-1, with TRBD1 matching 8 bases. CDR1 and CDR2 (germline): SEHNR, FQNEAQ (reference sequence). Trimming at V came to 4 bases and at J to 1 base, leaving 2 bases not matched to a gene. The CDR3 runs to 14 residues. In nucleotides, the CDR3 is TGTGCCAGCAGCTGGGGACAGGAGAACACTGAAGCTTTCTTT. Translation: CASSWGQENTEAFF. Complete variable domain (other parts from reference TRBV7-9 and TRBJ1-1): DTGVSQNPRHKITKRGQNVTFRCDPISEHNRLYWYRQTLGQGPEFLTYFQNEAQLEKSRLLSDRFSAERPKGSFSTLEIQRTEQGDSAMYLCASSWGQENTEAFFGQGTRLTVV.

The chain links TRBV28 to TRBJ1-2; 7 bases agree with TRBD1. This CDR3 has 15 amino acids. Trimming took 6 bases from V and 0 from J; bases not matched to a gene: 7. The germline CDR1 and CDR2 sequences are MDHEN and SYDVKM. CDR3 DNA sequence: TGTGCCAGCAGCTCCGGGACAGTGCCTAACTATGGCTACACCTTC. Protein product: CASSSGTVPNYGYTF.

The rearrangement links TRBV19 to TRBJ1-1, with TRBD1 identical over 9 bases. Trimming removed 6 bases from V and 4 bases from J; junction bases left unmatched: 0. The CDR3 sequence is 12 residues long. CDR1 is LNHDA, CDR2 SQIVND, per germline (reference sequence). This chain's CDR3 is CASRDRGTEAFF. The CDR3 DNA follows: TGTGCCAGTAGGGACAGGGGCACTGAAGCTTTCTTT.

V is TRBV19 and J is TRBJ1-5, with 7 positions matching TRBD1. The CDR3 extends over 14 amino acids. With V trimmed by 3 bases and J by 2 bases, 1 base remained unmatched. Germline V gives CDR1 LNHDA, CDR2 SQIVND (reference sequence). DNA of the CDR3: TGTGCCAGTAGTATCGGACAGGGCAATCAGCCCCAGCATTTT. It is translated as CASSIGQGNQPQHF.

This rearrangement joins TRBV6-1 to TRBJ2-3; a weak D match, TRBD1 (7 bases). CDR3 length equals 15 residues. Per germline, CDR1 MNHNS and CDR2 SASEGT. The V end lost 1 base, the J end lost 4 bases, and 12 bases lay between the germline ends. The CDR3 here is CASSEGQGGADTQYF. CDR3 sequence (DNA): TGTGCCAGCAGTGAAGGCCAGGGGGGTGCAGATACGCAGTATTTT.

This chain joins TRBV7-2 and TRBJ1-1; TRBD1 agrees at 8 bases. The J segment lost 2 bases and the V segment lost 10 bases, leaving 9 bases of the junction unmatched. The germline CDR1 and CDR2 sequences are SGHTA and FQGNSA. The CDR3 runs 14 residues. CDR3 bases: TGTGCCACCGACAGGGGACTGGGTAACACTGAAGCTTTCTTT. It codes for CATDRGLGNTEAFF.

The V and J genes are TRBV7-2 and TRBJ1-1; 7 positions match TRBD1. The CDR3 extends over 15 amino acids. In germline, CDR1 is SGHTA, CDR2 FQGNSA. Trimming cost V 6 bases and J 4 bases; bases outside gene matches: 11. Here the CDR3 DNA reads TGTGCCAGCAGACACTACAGGGGTTTAAGCACTGAAGCTTTCTTT. Protein product: CASRHYRGLSTEAFF.

The CDR3 nucleotides are TGTGCCAGTAGTATAGTCCTTAATCAGCCCCAGCATTTT. Encoded protein: CASSIVLNQPQHF. The V call is TRBV19, the J call TRBJ1-5; no clear D gene. The V gene's germline CDR1 is LNHDA and CDR2 SQIVND (reference sequence). The CDR3 has 13 residues. Trimming removed 1 base from V and 4 bases from J, with 5 bases in between.

The chain has TRBV29-1 and TRBJ2-1; D ambiguous. V lost 4 bases to trimming and J lost 6 bases, with 10 bases between them. The CDR3 loop spans 12 amino acids. The germline CDR1 and CDR2 sequences are SQVTM and ANQGSEA. CDR3 nucleotide sequence: TGCAGCGTTGCTGCGACTTTCAATGAGCAGTTCTTC. This gives the protein CSVAATFNEQFF.

In its sample, this clone was seen a few times. The chain is built from TRBV4-3 and TRBJ1-1, with a weak D call TRBD1 (5 bases). The CDR3 consists of 17 residues. Trimming pared 1 base from V and 10 bases from J, leaving 25 bases between. CDR1 and CDR2 from the germline V gene are LGHNA and YSLEER. CDR3 sequence reads: CASSQVGRVYLPGGAFF. For the CDR3, the DNA is TGCGCCAGCAGCCAAGTGGGGCGGGTCTACCTCCCGGGGGGAGCTTTCTTT.

The chain carries TRBV4-1 and TRBJ2-7; 12 nucleotides align to TRBD2. The germline V gene encodes CDR1 MGHRA and CDR2 YSYEKL. V was clipped by 1 base and J by 4 bases; unmatched bases: 2. The CDR3 sequence is 15 residues long. Here the CDR3 reads CASSQGTSGIYEQYF. The CDR3, as DNA: TGCGCCAGCAGCCAAGGGACTAGCGGGATATACGAGCAGTACTTC.

This clone has only a few counts. The V gene is TRBV6-2 or TRBV6-3, the J gene TRBJ2-1, with 13 bases identical to TRBD2. With V trimmed by 5 bases and J by 7 bases, 5 bases remained unmatched. The CDR3 has 15 amino acids. Germline V CDR1 and CDR2: MNHEY, SVGEGT. The chain's CDR3 is CASSVTSGGGNEQFF. The CDR3 coding sequence is TGTGCCAGCAGTGTTACTAGCGGGGGGGGGAATGAGCAGTTCTTC.

The chain is built from TRBV29-1 and TRBJ2-2, with 10 bases that match TRBD2. Unmatched junction bases numbered 10, after V lost 5 bases and J lost 7 bases. The V gene's germline CDR1 is SQVTM and CDR2 ANQGSEA. The CDR3 sequence is 15 residues long. The CDR3 spells CSVQGPSGRVGELFF. The CDR3 nucleotides read TGCAGCGTTCAAGGGCCTAGCGGGAGAGTCGGGGAGCTGTTTTTT.

CDR3 in amino acids: CASTGEGLAGLQYF. The CDR3 nucleotides are TGCGCCAGCACCGGAGAGGGACTAGCGGGATTGCAGTATTTT. The V call is TRBV4-1, the J call TRBJ2-3, with 13 bases identical to TRBD2. CDR1 is MGHRA, CDR2 YSYEKL, per germline. The V gene end was trimmed by 7 bases and the J gene end by 11 bases; junction bases not matched to a gene: 9. CDR3 length equals 14 residues.

The chain couples TRBV7-9 to TRBJ1-1; 7 bases are a match to TRBD1. The CDR3 is made up of 13 amino acids. Germline loops: CDR1 SEHNR, CDR2 FQNEAQ (reference sequence). V was clipped by 1 base and J by 7 bases; unmatched bases: 3. Written as DNA, the CDR3 is TGTGCCAGCAGCTTAGGAGGGGGCTTTGAAGCTTTCTTT. The encoded protein is CASSLGGGFEAFF.

This chain joins TRBV6-5 and TRBJ2-1, with TRBD1 as a possible D gene (6 bases). V shed 0 bases and J shed 2 bases, with 8 bases lying between them. There are 15 residues in the CDR3. Germline-derived CDR1 and CDR2 are MNHEY and SVGAGI. This CDR3 is CASSYSGDTYNEQFF. DNA for the CDR3: TGTGCCAGCAGTTACTCAGGGGACACCTACAATGAGCAGTTCTTC.

The chain has TRBV6-4 and TRBJ1-6; TRBD1 agrees at 7 bases. The trim removed 2 bases at V and 5 bases at J, leaving 9 bases unmatched. The CDR3 runs 17 residues. Germline V gene sequence: CDR1 MRHNA, CDR2 SNTAGT. The CDR3 sequence: CASSDPPTGTDNSPLHF. The CDR3 DNA reads TGTGCCAGCAGTGACCCTCCCACCGGGACAGATAATTCACCCCTCCACTTT.

This chain joins TRBV11-2 and TRBJ1-1; no definite D call. Looked up from germline, CDR1 is SGHAT and CDR2 is FQNNGV. The CDR3 is 13 amino acids. The germline V and J ends were trimmed by 3 bases and 5 bases, with 10 bases remaining between them. CDR3 DNA sequence: TGTGCCAGCAGCTTCATGGGAGAGACTGAAGCTTTCTTT. This codes for CASSFMGETEAFF. The entire variable domain, with the rest obtained from reference TRBV11-2 and TRBJ1-1, is as follows: EAGVAQSPRYKIIEKRQSVAFWCNPISGHATLYWYQQILGQGPKLLIQFQNNGVVDDSQLPKDRFSAERLKGVDSTLKIQPAKLEDSAVYLCASSFMGETEAFFGQGTRLTVV.

This chain uses TRBV5-6 with TRBJ2-7; D is uncertain. Germline V CDR1 and CDR2: SGHDT, YYEEEE. CDR3 length: 15 amino acids. V was trimmed by 1 base and J by 4 bases, leaving 15 bases between them. The CDR3 here is CASSLRLSRIYEQYF. CDR3 nucleotides: TGTGCCAGCAGCTTGCGGCTGTCCAGGATATACGAGCAGTACTTC. Using reference TRBV5-6 and TRBJ2-7 for the parts outside the CDR3, the full variable domain is DAGVTQSPTHLIKTRGQQVTLRCSPKSGHDTVSWYQQALGQGPQFIFQYYEEEERQRGNFPDRFSGHQFPNYSSELNVNALLLGDSALYLCASSLRLSRIYEQYFGPGTRLTVT.

The genes are TRBV7-3 and TRBJ2-1, with 7 bases identical to TRBD2. Germline values: CDR1 SGHTA, CDR2 FQGTGA. V shed 1 base, J shed 6 bases, and the junction held 21 bases outside the gene matches. This CDR3 spans 20 amino acids. The CDR3: CASSLKAPLPGGPITNEQFF. The CDR3 DNA reads as TGTGCCAGCAGCTTAAAAGCGCCACTACCGGGAGGACCCATTACCAATGAGCAGTTCTTC.

This clone was found once. This rearrangement joins TRBV10-3 to TRBJ2-2; 13 positions agree with TRBD2. The V and J ends lost 6 bases and 2 bases, in that order; junction bases with no gene match: 6. Germline CDR1 and CDR2: ENHRY and SYGVKD. This CDR3 comprises 17 residues. The CDR3 spells CAIRPGLAGSNTGELFF. CDR3 nucleotides: TGTGCCATCAGACCGGGACTAGCGGGGTCAAACACCGGGGAGCTGTTTTTT.

The chain carries TRBV9 and TRBJ1-4, with 7 bases that match TRBD1. This CDR3 has 13 residues. Germline assignment: CDR1 SGDLS and CDR2 YYNGEE. Germline trimming cut 3 bases from V and 7 bases from J; bases unmatched to any gene: 3. The CDR3 region has the DNA TGTGCCAGCAGCGAGGGGGCGCGTGAAAAACTGTTTTTT. It specifies CASSEGAREKLFF.

The chain is built from TRBV27 and TRBJ2-1; D is undetermined. Trimming left V 6 bases short and J 9 bases short, with 21 bases between. Germline V gene lookup returns CDR1 MNHEY and CDR2 SMNVEV (reference sequence). The CDR3 totals 15 residues. The CDR3 sequence: CASSTPGSATGEQFF. The CDR3 DNA sequence: TGTGCCAGCAGCACCCCCGGCAGCGCAACGGGTGAGCAGTTCTTC.

V is TRBV5-1 and J is TRBJ1-1; maybe TRBD1 (5 bases). The CDR3 runs 15 residues. The germline V gene encodes CDR1 SGHRS and CDR2 YFSETQ. Trimming cost V 4 bases and J 3 bases, with 16 bases left between them. This chain's CDR3 is CASSPYPAGHTEAFF. The CDR3, as DNA: TGCGCCAGCAGCCCCTATCCCGCAGGGCACACTGAAGCTTTCTTT.

This chain uses TRBV10-3 with TRBJ2-5; 12 nucleotides align to TRBD2. Per the germline V gene, CDR1 is ENHRY and CDR2 is SYGVKD. CDR3 length equals 16 residues. V gave up 4 bases and J gave up 5 bases; unmatched junction bases: 8. The DNA of the CDR3 is TGTGCCATCAGTGCCATGACTAGCGGGAGACCGGAGACCCAGTACTTC. It is translated as CAISAMTSGRPETQYF.

This chain connects TRBV2 to TRBJ2-3; 14 bases map to TRBD2. The CDR3 is 15 residues long. With 3 bases clipped from V and 8 bases from J, the junction kept 4 bases outside the gene matches. CDR1 and CDR2 from the germline V gene are SNHLY and FYNNEI. CDR3 region: CASSDLTSGRGTQYF. The CDR3 nucleotides are TGTGCCAGCAGTGACCTGACTAGCGGGAGGGGTACGCAGTATTTT.

The rearrangement links TRBV2 to TRBJ2-1; TRBD2 matches at 9 bases. This CDR3 region has 17 residues. With 7 bases clipped from V and 2 bases from J, the junction kept 12 bases outside the gene matches. Germline V CDR1 and CDR2: SNHLY, FYNNEI. The CDR3 nucleotides read TGTGCCAGCAACGGGGCGCGGGAGGGCCGCGCCTACAATGAGCAGTTCTTC. Translating it yields CASNGAREGRAYNEQFF.

The chain joins TRBV6-1 to TRBJ1-1; D remains unclear. V was cut by 2 bases and J by 10 bases, with 14 bases left in between. The CDR3 is made up of 13 amino acids. Germline CDR1 is MNHNS and CDR2 is SASEGT. CDR3 loop: CASSERGHQRAFF. In DNA, the CDR3 is TGTGCCAGCAGTGAACGAGGTCATCAGAGAGCTTTCTTT.